These 25 T cell receptor beta chains originate from one sample sequenced in a study of immune cell composition in non-small cell lung cancer (dated by TCRdb to 2016 to 2017). Preparation of the library involved the immunoSEQ multiplex PCR assay. Drawn from immuneACCESS, this table holds only the in-frame rearrangements with V and J called that TCRdb kept. Clones are partly lost; checked studies trace under half to an unresolved V gene and leave the rest unexplained. For this sample there are 2,500 or so clones; approximately 85% appear just once. The top ten hold roughly 7.1% of the sample. Sequenced input: lung tumor tissue. Receptors originate from a human donor with non-small cell lung cancer.

This sequence joins TRBV19 and TRBJ1-5, with TRBD1 as a possible D gene (5 bases). This CDR3 comprises 14 residues. The V end lost 6 bases, the J end lost 4 bases, and 13 bases lay between the germline ends. The germline gives CDR1 LNHDA, CDR2 SQIVND (reference sequence). For the CDR3, the DNA is TGTGCCAGTAGCGCAGGGTGGAGTAATCAGCCCCAGCATTTT. Its translation is CASSAGWSNQPQHF. The complete variable domain, with remaining parts taken from reference TRBV19 and TRBJ1-5, reads DGGITQSPKYLFRKEGQNVTLSCEQNLNHDAMYWYRQDPGQGLRLIYYSQIVNDFQKGDIAEGYSVSREKKESFPLTVTSAQKNPTAFYLCASSAGWSNQPQHFGDGTRLSIL.

CDR3 region: CASTATEYEQYF. DNA of the CDR3: TGTGCCAGCACCGCGACAGAGTACGAGCAGTACTTC. V usage is TRBV11-2 and J usage is TRBJ2-7, with D maybe TRBD1 (5 bases). The CDR3 totals 12 residues. V was clipped by 7 bases and J by 4 bases, with 11 bases between them. CDR1 is SGHAT, CDR2 FQNNGV, per germline.

CDR3 bases: TGTGCCAGCAGCCTGCTTTTCCGGGACACACTCCCTGGGCTGTTTTTT. Its translation: CASSLLFRDTLPGLFF. The chain joins TRBV7-9 to TRBJ2-2; tentatively, D is TRBD1 (6 bases). This CDR3 is built from 16 residues. The germline V gene has CDR1 SEHNR and CDR2 FQNEAQ (reference sequence). Deletions cut 5 bases from V and 13 bases from J, with 26 bases between. Complete variable domain (other parts from reference TRBV7-9 and TRBJ2-2): DTGVSQNPRHKITKRGQNVTFRCDPISEHNRLYWYRQTLGQGPEFLTYFQNEAQLEKSRLLSDRFSAERPKGSFSTLEIQRTEQGDSAMYLCASSLLFRDTLPGLFFGEGSRLTVL.

This sequence joins TRBV7-9 and TRBJ2-3, with TRBD1 identical over 7 bases. J lost 0 bases, V lost 2 bases, and 11 bases had no gene match. CDR1 SEHNR and CDR2 FQNEAQ come from the germline V gene (reference sequence). This CDR3 comprises 18 residues. CDR3 region: CASSLPRTGYTSTDTQYF. Written as DNA, the CDR3 is TGTGCCAGCAGCTTACCCCGGACAGGCTATACTAGCACAGATACGCAGTATTTT.

The V call is TRBV11-3, the J call TRBJ2-2; 10 bases are a match to TRBD2. In germline, CDR1 is SGHNT, CDR2 YENEEA. The trim removed 1 base at V and 4 bases at J, leaving 3 bases unmatched. The CDR3 totals 16 residues. In DNA form, the CDR3 reads TGTGCCAGCAGCTTAGGAGCGGGAGGGCCCACCGGGGAGCTGTTTTTT. Amino acids: CASSLGAGGPTGELFF.

The rearrangement links TRBV19 to TRBJ1-6, with D uncertain. V gave up 2 bases and J gave up 5 bases, with 10 bases separating them. Germline CDR1 and CDR2: LNHDA and SQIVND (reference sequence). The CDR3 is 15 amino acids. CDR3 sequence: CASSIINGDNSPLHF. DNA of the CDR3: TGTGCCAGTAGTATAATCAACGGTGATAATTCACCCCTCCACTTT.

The chain has TRBV9 and TRBJ2-5; TRBD2 agrees at 8 bases. The germline gives CDR1 SGDLS, CDR2 YYNGEE. CDR3 length: 14 residues. V shed 3 bases and J 2 bases; nucleotides not matched to a gene: 3. CDR3 in DNA: TGTGCCAGCAGCGGAGCGGGGGTACAAGAGACCCAGTACTTC. Protein product: CASSGAGVQETQYF.

The V gene is TRBV6-1, the J gene TRBJ2-3; D is undetermined. Germline CDR1 and CDR2: MNHNS and SASEGT. The CDR3 contains 11 residues. Trimming removed 5 bases at V and 6 bases at J, with 6 bases between. The CDR3 nucleotides read TGTGCCAGCAGTACAGAGGATACGCAGTATTTT. Translating gives CASSTEDTQYF.

In its sample, this clone was seen a few times. The chain employs TRBV5-1 and TRBJ1-3; 9 bases agree with TRBD1. J was trimmed by 3 bases and V by 4 bases; bases with no gene match: 5. The germline gives CDR1 SGHRS, CDR2 YFSETQ. This CDR3 region has 15 residues. The CDR3 loop reads CASSPGQGDGNTIYF. The CDR3 DNA is TGCGCCAGCAGCCCGGGACAGGGTGATGGAAACACCATATATTTT.

The chain recombines TRBV7-6 with TRBJ1-2; D not resolved. Germline V CDR1 and CDR2: SGHVS, FNYEAQ. With 1 base removed from V and 2 bases from J, the gap between germline ends came to 5 bases. The CDR3 length is 13 residues. The CDR3 DNA follows: TGTGCCAGCAGCTTAGAACAGAACTATGGCTACACCTTC. It yields the protein CASSLEQNYGYTF.

The rearrangement uses TRBV7-8 and TRBJ1-1; 7 nucleotides agree with TRBD1. V shed 2 bases and J 1 base; nucleotides not matched to a gene: 10. Germline V gives CDR1 SGHVS, CDR2 FQNEAQ. This CDR3 is 17 amino acids long. The DNA for the CDR3 is TGTGCCAGCAGCTTAAATGCTGGGACAGCCAGGAACACTGAAGCTTTCTTT. Amino acids: CASSLNAGTARNTEAFF.

V is TRBV29-1 and J is TRBJ1-1; D perhaps matches TRBD1 (5 bases). Trimming stripped 5 bases from V and 4 bases from J, with 17 bases between. Germline CDR1 reads SQVTM; CDR2 reads ANQGSEA. The CDR3 consists of 14 residues. CDR3 residues: CSVTGGDPSTEAFF. The CDR3 DNA follows: TGCAGCGTTACTGGGGGGGACCCGAGCACTGAAGCTTTCTTT.

The chain is built from TRBV18 and TRBJ2-3, with 11 bases fitting TRBD2. The CDR3 spans 16 residues. Germline CDR1 reads KGHSH; CDR2 reads LQKENI. Trimming cost V 3 bases and J 5 bases; bases outside gene matches: 7. CDR3 amino acids: CASSPFWLAGGDTQYF. Written as DNA, the CDR3 is TGTGCCAGCTCACCCTTCTGGCTAGCGGGAGGAGATACGCAGTATTTT.

This CDR3 is CASVGTIYNSPLHF. The CDR3 region has the DNA TGTGCCAGCGTAGGGACAATCTATAATTCACCCCTCCACTTT. This chain uses TRBV28 with TRBJ1-6; a possible D gene is TRBD1 (6 bases). V lost 8 bases and J 3 bases, leaving 11 bases between the germline ends. CDR3 length equals 14 residues. Germline V gives CDR1 MDHEN, CDR2 SYDVKM.

Only one count was recorded for this clone. This chain links TRBV28 with TRBJ1-1; the D is unclear. Trimming stripped 7 bases from V and 0 bases from J, with 18 bases between. Looked up from germline, CDR1 is MDHEN and CDR2 is SYDVKM. The CDR3 sequence is 16 residues long. The CDR3 DNA is TGTGCCAGCACCGTATTGCCCGGTGCCATGAACACTGAAGCTTTCTTT. Translating it yields CASTVLPGAMNTEAFF.

The rearrangement joins TRBV6-5 to TRBJ2-5, with 7 bases fitting TRBD2. Germline CDR1 MNHEY, CDR2 SVGAGI. Losses at the gene ends were 6 bases for V and 7 bases for J; bases not matched to a gene: 11. This CDR3 contains 14 residues. The CDR3 DNA follows: TGTGCCAGCAGAACCGCCGGACTAGGCGGGACCCAGTACTTC. It specifies CASRTAGLGGTQYF.

This rearrangement joins TRBV11-2 to TRBJ2-5; the match to TRBD2 covers 9 bases. Germline V gene data show CDR1 as SGHAT and CDR2 as FQNNGV. The CDR3 sequence is 14 residues long. V lost 5 bases, J lost 6 bases, and 7 bases stayed unmatched. CDR3 DNA sequence: TGTGCCAGCAGCCCCCAGACTAGCGGAAAGACCCAGTACTTC. It yields the protein CASSPQTSGKTQYF.

V and J are TRBV27 and TRBJ2-5; D ambiguous. V was pared by 6 bases and J by 2 bases, with 7 bases between. The CDR3 totals 12 residues. Germline assignment: CDR1 MNHEY and CDR2 SMNVEV (reference sequence). CDR3 sequence: CASRKTQETQYF. The CDR3, as DNA: TGTGCCAGCAGAAAAACACAAGAGACCCAGTACTTC.

The chain recombines TRBV7-3 with TRBJ2-2, with a weak D call TRBD1 (5 bases). V shed 5 bases and J shed 1 base, with 17 bases lying between them. Germline values: CDR1 SGHTA, CDR2 FQGTGA. This CDR3 spans 17 amino acids. The CDR3 region has the DNA TGTGCCAGCAGCCTCCCTATCGACAGCGAGAACACCGGGGAGCTGTTTTTT. It translates to CASSLPIDSENTGELFF.

This clone was observed a handful of times. J is TRBJ2-2 and V is TRBV9, with 7 nucleotides matching TRBD2. Germline V lookup: CDR1 SGDLS, CDR2 YYNGEE. The CDR3 contains 17 residues. With 3 bases clipped from V and 4 bases from J, the junction kept 12 bases outside the gene matches. For the CDR3, the DNA is TGTGCCAGCAGCGGACCCCTAGGCGGGAGCCCCACCGGGGAGCTGTTTTTT. Residues: CASSGPLGGSPTGELFF. Together with reference TRBV9 and TRBJ2-2, the CDR3 gives the full variable domain: DSGVTQTPKHLITATGQRVTLRCSPRSGDLSVYWYQQSLDQGLQFLIQYYNGEERAKGNILERFSAQQFPDLHSELNLSSLELGDSALYFCASSGPLGGSPTGELFFGEGSRLTVL.

This chain connects TRBV5-1 to TRBJ2-3, with D perhaps TRBD1 (5 bases). The CDR3 has 14 residues. Germline CDR1 reads SGHRS; CDR2 reads YFSETQ. The V gene lost 1 base and the J gene lost 4 bases, with 10 bases spanning the gap. The CDR3 sequence: CASSLSRGPDTQYF. The CDR3 nucleotides read TGCGCCAGCAGCTTGTCAAGGGGCCCAGATACGCAGTATTTT. Using reference TRBV5-1 and TRBJ2-3 for the parts outside the CDR3, the full variable domain is KAGVTQTPRYLIKTRGQQVTLSCSPISGHRSVSWYQQTPGQGLQFLFEYFSETQRNKGNFPGRFSGRQFSNSRSEMNVSTLELGDSALYLCASSLSRGPDTQYFGPGTRLTVL.

The genes are TRBV6-6 and TRBJ2-1; 10 bases match TRBD2. Per germline, CDR1 MNHNY and CDR2 SVGAGI (reference sequence). This CDR3 comprises 14 residues. With V trimmed by 4 bases and J by 5 bases, 2 bases remained unmatched. As DNA, the CDR3 is TGTGCCAGCAGTTCTAGCGGGGGAAACAATGAGCAGTTCTTC. As protein: CASSSSGGNNEQFF.

J is TRBJ1-1 and V is TRBV6-6; no clear D gene. Germline CDR1 reads MNHNY; CDR2 reads SVGAGI (reference sequence). The CDR3 extends over 11 amino acids. The germline V and J ends were trimmed by 7 bases and 5 bases, with 8 bases remaining between them. The CDR3 sequence is CASKGDTEAFF. For the CDR3, the DNA is TGTGCCAGCAAGGGAGATACTGAAGCTTTCTTT.

The V call is TRBV7-3, the J call TRBJ1-2; no firm D call. Trimming took off 0 bases at V and 4 bases at J, with 6 bases between the two ends. The CDR3 spans 13 residues. In germline, CDR1 is SGHTA, CDR2 FQGTGA. The CDR3 DNA follows: TGTGCCAGCAGCTTAACCGGTAGCTATGGCTACACCTTC. Translating gives CASSLTGSYGYTF.

The chain joins TRBV10-2 to TRBJ1-5; 11 bases are a match to TRBD1. Germline trimming cut 6 bases from V and 4 bases from J; bases unmatched to any gene: 8. The CDR3 loop spans 16 amino acids. Germline V lookup: CDR1 WSHSY, CDR2 SAAADI. The CDR3 DNA is TGCGCCAGCAGCTACGGGACAGGGGGAGGGAATCAGCCCCAGCATTTT. This translates into CASSYGTGGGNQPQHF.